Listed here are 8 T cell receptor beta chains from one sample, sequenced in a study of blood T cells in healthy people across ages. A J-beta primer mix and a sample-barcoded 5' primer were used in a second PCR of roughly 6 to 12 cycles. MiXCR, run by TCRdb on the 5' RACE reads, gives a single entry per CDR3 protein. This sample has around 1,800,000 distinct CDR3 sequences, with 30% to 40% found just once. Sequenced material: blood. The receptors originated from a human donor in good health.

This clonotype was detected only a few times. The chain combines TRBV6-2 or TRBV6-3 with TRBJ2-7, with D perhaps given as TRBD1 or TRBD2 (6 bases each). The CDR3 loop spans 15 amino acids. V lost 3 bases and J 2 bases, leaving 14 bases between the germline ends. The V gene's germline CDR1 is MNHEY and CDR2 SVGEGT. CDR3 nucleotides: TGTGCCAGCAGTTATAACGGGGGCCGAACCTACGAGCAGTACTTC. It encodes CASSYNGGRTYEQYF.

The chain couples TRBV20-1 to TRBJ1-2; 9 positions match TRBD1. Unmatched junction bases numbered 6, after V lost 2 bases and J lost 8 bases. CDR3 length: 13 amino acids. CDR1 is DFQATT, CDR2 SNEGSKA, per germline (reference sequence). The CDR3 nucleotides read TGCAGTGCTAGACCTACAGGGGGCCGGGGCTACACCTTC. This translates into CSARPTGGRGYTF.

This clonotype was seen many times. V is TRBV7-3 and J is TRBJ2-3, with D possibly matching TRBD2 (5 bases). CDR1 and CDR2 (germline): SGHTA, FQGTGA. The CDR3 runs 14 residues. V gave up 3 bases and J gave up 6 bases, with 13 bases separating them. The CDR3 bases are TGTGCCAGCAGCTTGTTGGGTTTAGCGGATACGCAGTATTTT. Its translation: CASSLLGLADTQYF.

There are a few counts of this clonotype. The V and J genes are TRBV9 and TRBJ1-2; 8 bases are shared with TRBD1. Germline CDR1 is SGDLS and CDR2 is YYNGEE. The ends lost 4 bases at V and 6 bases at J; junction bases unmatched: 11. This CDR3 has 15 amino acids. In DNA, the CDR3 is TGTGCCAGCAGCCCTGGGCCGACAGGGGTGAATGGCTACACCTTC. It specifies CASSPGPTGVNGYTF.

This chain connects TRBV29-1 to TRBJ2-7, with D possibly TRBD2 on 5 matching bases. CDR1 is SQVTM, CDR2 ANQGSEA, per germline. This CDR3 has 12 amino acids. Trimming took 7 bases from V and 2 from J, leaving 12 bases between them. In DNA, the CDR3 is TGCAGCGCCAACTCGGGGACCTACGAGCAGTACTTC. It translates to CSANSGTYEQYF.

The V call is TRBV7-6, the J call TRBJ2-3, with D unclear. CDR1 SGHVS and CDR2 FNYEAQ come from the germline V gene. The length of the CDR3 is 15 residues. V lost 5 bases and J lost 4, with 16 bases in between. Here the CDR3 DNA reads TGTGCCAGCAGCGCCTCTGGGGTTCCGCCAGATACGCAGTATTTT. Translation gives CASSASGVPPDTQYF.

The chain has TRBV4-1 and TRBJ2-5, with D possibly TRBD2 on 5 matching bases. V was cut by 0 bases and J by 5 bases, with 13 bases left in between. This CDR3 is built from 15 residues. Germline CDR1 is MGHRA and CDR2 is YSYEKL. CDR3 in DNA: TGCGCCAGCAGCCAAGATAGAGGGTTCGGGGAGACCCAGTACTTC. Amino acids: CASSQDRGFGETQYF.

This clonotype has just one count. The rearrangement links TRBV7-9 to TRBJ2-7; tentative D call: TRBD2 (5 bases). Trimming removed 5 bases from V and 3 bases from J, with 20 bases in between. The CDR3 runs to 16 residues. The germline CDR1 and CDR2 sequences are SEHNR and FQNEAQ (reference sequence). CDR3 coding DNA: TGTGCCAGCAGCCTCCTAATCGCGGGCTATGACTACGAGCAGTACTTC. This translates into CASSLLIAGYDYEQYF.